This T cell receptor (beta chain) was observed in a study of T cells in Graves' hyperthyroidism and ophthalmopathy. On the study more broadly: Before any treatment, at initial diagnosis, peripheral blood was collected. Study-wide points: Clonotypes that were expanded in thyroid above 0.001 mostly appeared in blood too.

Amplified TCR beta CDR3 regions came from RNA transcripts. The TCR CDR3 was amplified in a first-round RT-PCR using the HTBI primer set. MiXCR, applied by TCRdb to the multiplex PCR reads, yields one record per CDR3 protein. This repertoire shows about 690,000 distinct CDR3 sequences, 15% to 20% found once; its top ten account for about 14%. As concerns this clonotype: Its specificity is unknown.

Graves' hyperthyroidism is called stable when ophthalmopathy does not progress within 18 months. J gave up 4 bases and V 8 bases, and 7 bases lay outside the gene matches. The CDR3 contains 13 residues. The germline gives CDR1 MNHEY, CDR2 SMNVEV (reference sequence). The sequence came from a man aged 45-65 years with Graves' hyperthyroidism. The chain couples TRBV27 to TRBJ2-7; TRBD1 agrees at 8 bases. What was sequenced was blood. CDR3 sequence: CASLDRDTYEQYF. The CDR3 DNA reads as TGTGCCAGCTTGGACAGGGATACTTACGAGCAGTACTTC.